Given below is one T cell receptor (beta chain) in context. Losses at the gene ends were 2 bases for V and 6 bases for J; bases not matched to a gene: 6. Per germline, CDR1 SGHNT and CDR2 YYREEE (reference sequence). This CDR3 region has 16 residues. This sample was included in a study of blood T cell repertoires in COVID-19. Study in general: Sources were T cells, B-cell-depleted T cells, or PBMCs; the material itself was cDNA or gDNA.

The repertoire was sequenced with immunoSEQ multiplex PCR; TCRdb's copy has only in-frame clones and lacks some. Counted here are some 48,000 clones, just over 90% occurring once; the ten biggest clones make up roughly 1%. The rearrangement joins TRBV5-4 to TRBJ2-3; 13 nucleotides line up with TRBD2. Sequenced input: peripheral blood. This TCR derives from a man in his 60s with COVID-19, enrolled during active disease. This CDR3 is CASSFRTSGSWDTQYF. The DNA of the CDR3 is TGTGCCAGCAGCTTCCGGACTAGCGGGAGCTGGGATACGCAGTATTTT.